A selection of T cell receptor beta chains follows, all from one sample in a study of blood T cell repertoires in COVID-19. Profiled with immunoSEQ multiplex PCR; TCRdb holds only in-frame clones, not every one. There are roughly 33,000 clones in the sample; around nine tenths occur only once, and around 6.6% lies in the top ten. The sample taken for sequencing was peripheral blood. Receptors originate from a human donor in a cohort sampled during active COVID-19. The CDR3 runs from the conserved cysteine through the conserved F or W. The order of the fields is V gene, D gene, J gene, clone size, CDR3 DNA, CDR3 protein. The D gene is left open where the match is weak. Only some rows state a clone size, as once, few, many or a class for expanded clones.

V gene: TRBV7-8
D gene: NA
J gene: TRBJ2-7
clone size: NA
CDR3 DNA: TGTGCCAGCAGCTTTAGCCAGGGTTGGCACGAGCAGTACTTC
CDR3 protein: CASSFSQGWHEQYF

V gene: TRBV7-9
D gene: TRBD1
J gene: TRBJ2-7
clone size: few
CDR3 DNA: TGTGCCATACAGGGACAGGGAGGCGACGAGCAGTACTTC
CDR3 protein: CAIQGQGGDEQYF

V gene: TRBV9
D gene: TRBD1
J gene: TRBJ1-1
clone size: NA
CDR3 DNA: TGTGCCAGCAGCTTACGACAGGGGTACACTGAAGCTTTCTTT
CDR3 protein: CASSLRQGYTEAFF

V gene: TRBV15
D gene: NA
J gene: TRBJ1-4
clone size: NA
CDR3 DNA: TGTGCCACCAGCGGACAGTTCAATAATGAAAAACTGTTTTTT
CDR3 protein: CATSGQFNNEKLFF

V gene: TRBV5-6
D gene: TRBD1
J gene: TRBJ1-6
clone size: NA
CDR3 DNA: TGTGCCAGCAGCCCAGGGGACAGAACTAATTCACCCCTCCACTTT
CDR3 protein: CASSPGDRTNSPLHF

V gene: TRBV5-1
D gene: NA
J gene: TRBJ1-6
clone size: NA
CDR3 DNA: TGCGCCAGCAGCTTGGGGAACAGGAACTTGGATTATAATTCACCCCTCCACTTT
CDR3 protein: CASSLGNRNLDYNSPLHF

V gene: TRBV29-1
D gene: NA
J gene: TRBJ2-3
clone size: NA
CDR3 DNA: TGCAGCGTTGCAAACGGTGGCACAGATACGCAGTATTTT
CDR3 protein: CSVANGGTDTQYF

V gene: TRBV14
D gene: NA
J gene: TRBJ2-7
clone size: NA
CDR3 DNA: TGTGCCAGCAGTTTAATCGGGCAGGGCTACGAGCAGTACTTC
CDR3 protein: CASSLIGQGYEQYF

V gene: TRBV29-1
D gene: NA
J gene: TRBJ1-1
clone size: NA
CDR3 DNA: TGCAGCGCGCCGCAGGGGCCGAACACTGAAGCTTTCTTT
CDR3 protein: CSAPQGPNTEAFF

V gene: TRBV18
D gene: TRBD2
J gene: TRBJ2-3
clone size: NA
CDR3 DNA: TGTGCCAGCTCACCAGCTAGCGGTGAAACGCAGTATTTT
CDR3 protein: CASSPASGETQYF

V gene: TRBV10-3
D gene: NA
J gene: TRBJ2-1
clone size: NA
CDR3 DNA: TGTGCCATCACCGGGCGCGGGATGGCCTCCTACAATGAGCAGTTCTTC
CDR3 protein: CAITGRGMASYNEQFF

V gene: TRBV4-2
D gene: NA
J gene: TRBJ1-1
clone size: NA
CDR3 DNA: TGTGCCAGCAGCCAAGTCAGGGGACGGACGAACACTGAAGCTTTCTTT
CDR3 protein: CASSQVRGRTNTEAFF

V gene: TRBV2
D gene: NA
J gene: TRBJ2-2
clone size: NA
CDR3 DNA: TGTGCCAGCAGCCTTAGCGGAAAAACAACCGGGGAGCTGTTTTTT
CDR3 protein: CASSLSGKTTGELFF

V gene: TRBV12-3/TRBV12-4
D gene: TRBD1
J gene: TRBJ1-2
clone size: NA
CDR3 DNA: TGTGCCAGCAACCAGGGGGCTCGGGGCTACACCTTC
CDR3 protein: CASNQGARGYTF

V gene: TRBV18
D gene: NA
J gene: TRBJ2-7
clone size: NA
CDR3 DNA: TGTGCCAGCTCTCCTTCGGGAGTTGAGCAGTACTTC
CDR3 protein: CASSPSGVEQYF

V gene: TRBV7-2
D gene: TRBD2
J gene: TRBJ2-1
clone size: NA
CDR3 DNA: TGTGCCAGCAGCCAAAGCGGGGGGCTAGCGGGTTCCTACAATGAGCAGTTCTTC
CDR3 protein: CASSQSGGLAGSYNEQFF

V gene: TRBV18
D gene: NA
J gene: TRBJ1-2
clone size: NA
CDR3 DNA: TGTGCCAGCTCACCGTCCACCGGTGGGAGGGATGGCTACACCTTC
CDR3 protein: CASSPSTGGRDGYTF

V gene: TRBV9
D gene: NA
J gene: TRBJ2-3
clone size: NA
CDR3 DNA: TGTGCCAGCAGCCCCGACGGGAGCACAGATACGCAGTATTTT
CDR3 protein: CASSPDGSTDTQYF

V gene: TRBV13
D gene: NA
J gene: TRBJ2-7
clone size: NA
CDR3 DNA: TGTGCCAGCAGCTTAGGGGTAGGGAGTATAGGATACGAGCAGTACTTC
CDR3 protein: CASSLGVGSIGYEQYF

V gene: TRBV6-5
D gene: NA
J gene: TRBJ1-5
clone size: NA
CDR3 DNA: TGTGCCAGCAGCCCCATCCGGAGGTTCAATCAGCCCCAGCATTTT
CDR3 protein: CASSPIRRFNQPQHF

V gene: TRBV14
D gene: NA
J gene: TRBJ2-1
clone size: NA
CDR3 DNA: TGTGCCAGCAGCCAAGGCCGTAGCGGTTACAATGAGCAGTTCTTC
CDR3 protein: CASSQGRSGYNEQFF

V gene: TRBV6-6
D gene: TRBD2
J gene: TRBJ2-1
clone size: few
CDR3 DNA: TGTGCCAGCAGTTACGGACTAGCGAATGAGCAGTTCTTC
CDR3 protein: CASSYGLANEQFF